These 4 T cell receptor beta chains were all obtained from the same sample, sequenced in a study of T cells in Graves' hyperthyroidism and ophthalmopathy. TCR beta CDR3 sequences were amplified from RNA transcripts. TCR CDR3 underwent first-round RT-PCR with the HTBI primer set. One entry per CDR3 protein, called by TCRdb with MiXCR from the multiplex PCR reads. The table has about 700,000 distinct CDR3 sequences, 14% seen once. Specimen: blood. Receptors originate from a young woman with Graves' hyperthyroidism.

Many counts were recorded for this clonotype. J is TRBJ2-7 and V is TRBV2, with 9 bases fitting TRBD2. This CDR3 comprises 13 residues. V shed 4 bases, J shed 12 bases, and the junction held 10 bases outside the gene matches. CDR1 is SNHLY and CDR2 is FYNNEI in the germline V gene. CDR3 region: CASSGGLAASTYF. CDR3 nucleotides: TGTGCCAGCAGTGGGGGACTAGCAGCGAGCACGTACTTC.

This clonotype was seen a handful of times. CDR3 bases: TGTGCCAGCAGCGGTTTCCAGGGGGACTATGGCTACACCTTC. Amino acid sequence: CASSGFQGDYGYTF. The chain uses TRBV9 and TRBJ1-2, with TRBD1 identical over 7 bases. Germline CDR1 SGDLS, CDR2 YYNGEE. This CDR3 comprises 14 residues. The trim removed 3 bases at V and 3 bases at J, leaving 5 bases unmatched.

This clonotype turned up a few times. This rearrangement joins TRBV12-5 to TRBJ1-4; D not resolved. The CDR3 is 15 residues long. V gave up 6 bases and J gave up 4 bases, with 15 bases separating them. Germline lookup yields CDR1 LGHNT and CDR2 FRNRAP. CDR3 in DNA: TGTGCTAGTGGACCCCAACGAACCTATAATGAAAAACTGTTTTTT. Translated: CASGPQRTYNEKLFF. Full variable domain (outside the CDR3, taken from reference TRBV12-5 and TRBJ1-4): DARVTQTPRHKVTEMGQEVTMRCQPILGHNTVFWYRQTMMQGLELLAYFRNRAPLDDSGMPKDRFSAEMPDATLATLKIQPSEPRDSAVYFCASGPQRTYNEKLFFGSGTQLSVL.

This clonotype has ten or more counts. The V gene is TRBV20-1, the J gene TRBJ2-7, with 7 bases lining up with TRBD2. Germline CDR1 and CDR2: DFQATT and SNEGSKA (reference sequence). The CDR3 runs 11 residues. CDR3 amino acids: CTGEGLDEQYF. CDR3 nucleotide sequence: TGCACTGGGGAGGGCCTCGACGAGCAGTACTTC.